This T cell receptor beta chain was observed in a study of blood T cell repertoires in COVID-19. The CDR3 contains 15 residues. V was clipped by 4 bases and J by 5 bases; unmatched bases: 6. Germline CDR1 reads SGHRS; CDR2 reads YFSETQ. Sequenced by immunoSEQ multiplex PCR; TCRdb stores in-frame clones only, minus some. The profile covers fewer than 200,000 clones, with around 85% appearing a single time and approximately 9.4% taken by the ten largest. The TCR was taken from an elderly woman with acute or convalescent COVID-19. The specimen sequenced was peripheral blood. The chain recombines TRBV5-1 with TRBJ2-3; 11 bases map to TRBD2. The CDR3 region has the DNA TGCGCCAGCAGCACCACTAGCGGGAGTGGAGATACGCAGTATTTT. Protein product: CASSTTSGSGDTQYF. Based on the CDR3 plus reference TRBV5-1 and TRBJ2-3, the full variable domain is KAGVTQTPRYLIKTRGQQVTLSCSPISGHRSVSWYQQTPGQGLQFLFEYFSETQRNKGNFPGRFSGRQFSNSRSEMNVSTLELGDSALYLCASSTTSGSGDTQYFGPGTRLTVL.